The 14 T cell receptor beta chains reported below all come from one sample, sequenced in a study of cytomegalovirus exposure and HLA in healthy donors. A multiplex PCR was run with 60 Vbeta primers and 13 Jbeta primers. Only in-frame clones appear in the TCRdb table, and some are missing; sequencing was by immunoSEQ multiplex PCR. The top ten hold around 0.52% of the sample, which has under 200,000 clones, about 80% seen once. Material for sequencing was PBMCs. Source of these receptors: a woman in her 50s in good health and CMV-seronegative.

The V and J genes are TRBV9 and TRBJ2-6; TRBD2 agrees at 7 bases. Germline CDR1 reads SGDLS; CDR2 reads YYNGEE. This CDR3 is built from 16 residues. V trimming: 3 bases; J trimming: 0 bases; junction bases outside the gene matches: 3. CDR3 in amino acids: CASSARGDSGANVLTF. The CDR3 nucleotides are TGTGCCAGCAGCGCCCGGGGGGACTCTGGGGCCAACGTCCTGACTTTC.

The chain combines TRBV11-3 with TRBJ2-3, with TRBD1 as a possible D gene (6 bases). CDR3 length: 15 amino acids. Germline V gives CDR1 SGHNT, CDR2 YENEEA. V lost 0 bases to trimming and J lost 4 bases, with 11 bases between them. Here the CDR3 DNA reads TGTGCCAGCAGCTTAGAACAGGGAAAGGCAGATACGCAGTATTTT. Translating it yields CASSLEQGKADTQYF.

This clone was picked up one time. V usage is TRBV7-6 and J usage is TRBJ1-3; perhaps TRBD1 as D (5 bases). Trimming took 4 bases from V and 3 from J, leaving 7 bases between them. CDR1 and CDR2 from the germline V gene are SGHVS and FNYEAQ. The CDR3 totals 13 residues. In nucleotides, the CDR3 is TGTGCCAGCAGCTACCAGGGTGGAAACACCATATATTTT. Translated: CASSYQGGNTIYF.

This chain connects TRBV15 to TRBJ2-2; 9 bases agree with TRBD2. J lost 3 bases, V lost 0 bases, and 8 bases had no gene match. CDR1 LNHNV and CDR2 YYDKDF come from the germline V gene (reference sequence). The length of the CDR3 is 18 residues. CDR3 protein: CATSRDVYSGRDTGELFF. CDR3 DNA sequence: TGTGCCACCAGCAGAGATGTTTATAGCGGGAGAGACACCGGGGAGCTGTTTTTT.

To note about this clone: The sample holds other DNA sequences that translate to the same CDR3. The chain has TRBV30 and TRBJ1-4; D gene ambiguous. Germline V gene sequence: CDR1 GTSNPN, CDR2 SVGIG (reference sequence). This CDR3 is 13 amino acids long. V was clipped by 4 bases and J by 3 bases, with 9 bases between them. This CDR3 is CAWTGQPNEKLFF. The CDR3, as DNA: TGTGCCTGGACAGGTCAGCCTAATGAAAAACTGTTTTTT. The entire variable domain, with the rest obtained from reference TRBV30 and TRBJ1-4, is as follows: SQTIHQWPATLVQPVGSPLSLECTVEGTSNPNLYWYRQAAGRGLQLLFYSVGIGQISSEVPQNLSASRPQDRQFILSSKKLLLSDSGFYLCAWTGQPNEKLFFGSGTQLSVL.

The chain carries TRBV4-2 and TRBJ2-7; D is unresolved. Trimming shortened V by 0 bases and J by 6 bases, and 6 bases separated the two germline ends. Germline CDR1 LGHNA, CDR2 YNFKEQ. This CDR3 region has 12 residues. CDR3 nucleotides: TGTGCCAGCAGCCAAGAACTTGGCGAGCAGTACTTC. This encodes CASSQELGEQYF.

This CDR3 is CASNRGREDTQYF. In DNA form, the CDR3 reads TGTGCCAGTAACAGGGGGCGAGAAGATACGCAGTATTTT. The chain carries TRBV19 and TRBJ2-3; 9 positions agree with TRBD1. Losses at the gene ends were 7 bases for V and 5 bases for J; bases not matched to a gene: 4. The CDR3 is 13 residues long. CDR1 LNHDA and CDR2 SQIVND come from the germline V gene (reference sequence).

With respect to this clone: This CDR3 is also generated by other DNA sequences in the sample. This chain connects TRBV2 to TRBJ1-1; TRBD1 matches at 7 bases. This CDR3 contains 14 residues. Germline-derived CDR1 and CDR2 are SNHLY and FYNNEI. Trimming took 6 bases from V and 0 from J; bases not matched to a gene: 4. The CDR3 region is CASSSGGLNTEAFF. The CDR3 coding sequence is TGTGCCAGCAGCTCAGGGGGTTTGAACACTGAAGCTTTCTTT.

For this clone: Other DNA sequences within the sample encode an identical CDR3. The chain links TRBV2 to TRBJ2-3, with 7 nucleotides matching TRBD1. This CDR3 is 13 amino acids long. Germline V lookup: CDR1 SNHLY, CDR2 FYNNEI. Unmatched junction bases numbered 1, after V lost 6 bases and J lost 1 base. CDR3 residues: CASSGQGTDTQYF. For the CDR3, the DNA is TGTGCCAGCAGCGGACAGGGCACAGATACGCAGTATTTT.

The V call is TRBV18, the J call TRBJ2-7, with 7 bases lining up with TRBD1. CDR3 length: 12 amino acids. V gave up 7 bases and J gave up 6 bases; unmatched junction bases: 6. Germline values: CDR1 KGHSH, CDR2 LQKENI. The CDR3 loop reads CASLKAGGEQYF. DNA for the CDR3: TGTGCCAGCTTAAAGGCAGGGGGCGAGCAGTACTTC.

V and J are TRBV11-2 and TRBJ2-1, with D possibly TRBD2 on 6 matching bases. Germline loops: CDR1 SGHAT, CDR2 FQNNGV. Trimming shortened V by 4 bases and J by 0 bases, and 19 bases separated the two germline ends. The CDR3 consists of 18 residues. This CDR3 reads CASSSLAFGGSSYNEQFF. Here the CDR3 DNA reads TGTGCCAGCAGCTCTCTAGCGTTTGGGGGAAGCTCCTACAATGAGCAGTTCTTC.

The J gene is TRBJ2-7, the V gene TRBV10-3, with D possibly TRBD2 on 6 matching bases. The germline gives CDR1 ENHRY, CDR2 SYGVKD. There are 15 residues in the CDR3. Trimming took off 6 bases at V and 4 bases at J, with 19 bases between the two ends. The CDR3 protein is CAISPPGTPEYEQYF. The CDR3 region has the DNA TGTGCCATCAGCCCCCCCGGGACTCCTGAATACGAGCAGTACTTC.

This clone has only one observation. DNA for the CDR3: TGTGCCAGTAGTAGCGGGAGATCGTACGAGCAGTACTTC. Translated, it gives CASSSGRSYEQYF. The V gene is TRBV19, the J gene TRBJ2-7; 7 bases agree with TRBD2. V trimming: 4 bases; J trimming: 4 bases; junction bases outside the gene matches: 4. In germline, CDR1 is LNHDA, CDR2 SQIVND (reference sequence). The CDR3 has 13 residues.

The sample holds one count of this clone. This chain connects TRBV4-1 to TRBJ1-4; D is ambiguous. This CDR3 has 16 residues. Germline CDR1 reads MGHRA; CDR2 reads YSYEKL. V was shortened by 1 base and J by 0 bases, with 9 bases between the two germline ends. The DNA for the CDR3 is TGCGCCAGCAGCCAAGGAAGAATAGCAACTAATGAAAAACTGTTTTTT. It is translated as CASSQGRIATNEKLFF.